These 8 T cell receptor beta chains were sequenced from one sample in a study of T-cell reconstitution after alpha-beta-depleted transplantation in children (dated by TCRdb to 2016 to 2017). Libraries were constructed by PCR. This sample was sequenced with an Illumina HiSeq 2500. TCR libraries were prepared with molecular barcoding, using unique molecular identifiers to normalize TCRbeta repertoire quantification. TCRdb reanalyzed the raw reads on its own, using fastp at Q25 for trimming and MiXCR for clone calling, and kept in-frame beta chains. CDR3 protein duplicates are merged, each entry listing the most common genes and DNA. The sample table lists approximately 650,000 distinct CDR3 sequences, 13% of them with a count of one. The top ten hold approximately 0.8% of the sample. What the treatment or condition label conveys for this sample: allogeneic hematopoietic cell transplantation with graft depleted of TCRalphabeta T cells and CD19 B cells.

Specimen: PBMCs, collected before TCRalphabeta/CD19-depleted stem cell transplant. Receptors originate from a girl aged 2 to 9 with congenital amegakaryocytic thrombocytopenia, due to receive a stem cell transplant.

The genes are TRBV5-4 and TRBJ2-5, with 10 bases that match TRBD2. This CDR3 has 20 amino acids. J lost 1 base, V lost 0 bases, and 15 bases had no gene match. The germline V gene encodes CDR1 SGHNT and CDR2 YYREEE (reference sequence). CDR3 in DNA: TGTGCCAGCAGCTTGGTACCCGCTAGCGGGAGTACCATTCCCCAAGAGACCCAGTACTTC. It is translated as CASSLVPASGSTIPQETQYF.

This clonotype was counted ten times or more. The V call is TRBV20-1, the J call TRBJ1-5; 7 nucleotides align to TRBD1. V shed 8 bases, J shed 5 bases, and the junction held 18 bases outside the gene matches. This CDR3 contains 16 residues. Germline loops: CDR1 DFQATT, CDR2 SNEGSKA (reference sequence). The CDR3 DNA reads as TGCAGTACATTACGTCTTCAGGGACAGAGTTATCAGCCCCAGCATTTT. Translation gives CSTLRLQGQSYQPQHF.

This clonotype came up a few times. CDR3 sequence: CASSSGLAGGLGTQFF. In DNA form, the CDR3 reads TGCGCCAGCAGCTCGGGACTAGCGGGAGGGTTAGGTACGCAGTTCTTC. The chain carries TRBV5-1 and TRBJ2-1; 16 bases are shared with TRBD2. Germline CDR1 is SGHRS and CDR2 is YFSETQ. V lost 3 bases, J lost 12 bases, and 9 bases stayed unmatched. The length of the CDR3 is 16 residues.

The rearrangement links TRBV7-9 to TRBJ2-3; no clear D gene. Germline CDR1 SEHNR, CDR2 FQNEAQ (reference sequence). There are 15 residues in the CDR3. V was shortened by 5 bases and J by 0 bases, with 12 bases between the two germline ends. The CDR3 nucleotides are TGTGCCAGCAGCGAGCTACGCACTAGCACAGATACGCAGTATTTT. Protein product: CASSELRTSTDTQYF. Based on the CDR3 plus reference TRBV7-9 and TRBJ2-3, the full variable domain is DTGVSQNPRHKITKRGQNVTFRCDPISEHNRLYWYRQTLGQGPEFLTYFQNEAQLEKSRLLSDRFSAERPKGSFSTLEIQRTEQGDSAMYLCASSELRTSTDTQYFGPGTRLTVL.

The sample holds many counts of this clonotype. J is TRBJ1-4 and V is TRBV7-2; weak D call: TRBD1 (5 bases). This CDR3 has 12 amino acids. Germline loops: CDR1 SGHTA, CDR2 FQGNSA. V lost 8 bases to trimming and J lost 5 bases, with 9 bases between them. In DNA, the CDR3 is TGTGCCAGCGGGGCCTTCAATGAAAAACTGTTTTTT. It encodes CASGAFNEKLFF.

This clonotype has at least ten counts. This chain connects TRBV12-3 or TRBV12-4 to TRBJ2-3; 7 nucleotides align to TRBD2. The trim removed 5 bases at V and 1 base at J, leaving 9 bases unmatched. The CDR3 extends over 16 amino acids. CDR3 coding DNA: TGTGCCAGCAGTACGCGACTAGCCGGGGGCACAGATACGCAGTATTTT. Its protein product is CASSTRLAGGTDTQYF.

This clonotype was found many times. The chain combines TRBV20-1 with TRBJ1-4, with D maybe TRBD1 (5 bases). Trimming removed 0 bases at V and 7 bases at J, with 21 bases between. Germline assignment: CDR1 DFQATT and CDR2 SNEGSKA (reference sequence). The CDR3 sequence is 17 residues long. The DNA of the CDR3 is TGCAGTGCTAGAGATGCCCTAGGGACGGCGACGCCTGAAAAACTGTTTTTT. Protein sequence: CSARDALGTATPEKLFF.

This clonotype has a count of ten or more. The chain employs TRBV7-6 and TRBJ2-1; perhaps TRBD1 as D (6 bases). Germline values: CDR1 SGHVS, CDR2 FNYEAQ. This CDR3 region has 17 residues. V was cut by 2 bases and J by 2 bases, with 16 bases left in between. CDR3 residues: CASSLSGGTYTYNEQFF. CDR3 DNA: TGTGCCAGCAGCTTAAGTGGGGGCACTTACACCTACAATGAGCAGTTCTTC.